This T cell receptor beta chain was sequenced during a study of shared clonotypes between healthy human individuals. Study findings and constraints: Only blood was sampled; tissue repertoires likely differ.

Remarks on this clone: Its antigen remains unknown.

Everyone who donated was a Caucasian adult who lived in Nashville, Tennessee. CD45RA+ naive and CD45RA-negative memory subsets were separated from CD4+ cells. Per germline, CDR1 SEHNR and CDR2 FQNEAQ (reference sequence). The V end lost 5 bases, the J end lost 3 bases, and 5 bases lay between the germline ends. CDR3 size: 11 residues. Assay used: immunoSEQ multiplex PCR; TCRdb lists only in-frame clones, some missing. Of under 600,000 clones listed, roughly 95% are singletons. The receptor was derived from a woman in her twenties or thirties in good health. This chain uses TRBV7-9 with TRBJ2-7, with D uncertain. The specimen sequenced was naive CD4+ T cells sorted from blood. The subset was: CD45RA+ positively selected. DNA for the CDR3: TGTGCCAGCAGCCCCGACTACGAGCAGTACTTC. Protein: CASSPDYEQYF.